These 15 T cell receptor beta chains came from one sample sequenced in a study of blood T cell repertoires in COVID-19. Here immunoSEQ multiplex PCR was the method, and the copy in TCRdb shows in-frame clones only, minus some. This sample carries more than 250,000 clones, roughly 80% of them seen once, and the ten largest clones take 5%. The source material was PBMCs or T cells enriched from blood (not recorded which). The receptors shown here come from a middle-aged man who had been exposed to COVID-19.

The V call is TRBV5-8, the J call TRBJ2-7, with D possibly matching TRBD1 (6 bases). The CDR3 has 13 amino acids. The germline gives CDR1 SGHTS, CDR2 YDEGEE. The ends were cut back, 2 bases at V and 6 bases at J, with 12 bases in the middle. The CDR3 nucleotides are TGTGCCAGCAGCTTCCCCCCAGGGGTCGAGCAGTACTTC. Translation gives CASSFPPGVEQYF.

This sequence joins TRBV3-1 (or the pseudogene TRBV3-2) and TRBJ1-1, with TRBD1 matching 7 bases. J lost 0 bases, V lost 7 bases, and 5 bases had no gene match. CDR3 length: 14 amino acids. Germline assignment: CDR1 LGHDT and CDR2 YNNKEL (reference sequence). As DNA, the CDR3 is TGTGCCAGCAACCAGGGACAGCTGAACACTGAAGCTTTCTTT. Amino acid sequence: CASNQGQLNTEAFF.

The chain employs TRBV5-1 and TRBJ2-7; TRBD2 aligns across 9 bases. The CDR3 has 14 amino acids. V dropped 5 bases and J dropped 0; count of bases not matched to a gene: 3. The V gene's germline CDR1 is SGHRS and CDR2 YFSETQ. CDR3 DNA sequence: TGCGCCAGCAGGACTAGCGGCAGCTCCTACGAGCAGTACTTC. Residues: CASRTSGSSYEQYF.

This clone was recorded at least ten times. The gene calls are TRBV7-9 and TRBJ2-7; 11 positions match TRBD2. Germline CDR1 is SEHNR and CDR2 is FQNEAQ (reference sequence). The CDR3 length is 14 residues. The junction had 6 bases not matched to a gene; V was cut back by 4 bases and J by 7 bases. The CDR3 spells CASSSLAGVWEQYF. CDR3 nucleotide sequence: TGTGCCAGCAGCTCACTAGCGGGAGTTTGGGAGCAGTACTTC.

The V gene is TRBV6-1, the J gene TRBJ1-3; the D is unclear. Germline V CDR1 and CDR2: MNHNS, SASEGT. This CDR3 is 17 amino acids long. Trimming pared 0 bases from V and 2 bases from J, leaving 14 bases between. In nucleotides, the CDR3 is TGTGCCAGCAGTGAAGCGCTTCTGGGAGTCGCTGGAAACACCATATATTTT. It is translated as CASSEALLGVAGNTIYF.

This chain links TRBV29-1 with TRBJ2-3; TRBD2 agrees at 9 bases. Germline CDR1 is SQVTM and CDR2 is ANQGSEA. With V trimmed by 6 bases and J by 3 bases, 4 bases remained unmatched. CDR3 length equals 13 residues. The CDR3 region is CSVRLAATDTQYF. CDR3 coding DNA: TGCAGCGTCCGACTAGCGGCAACAGATACGCAGTATTTT.

The count of this clone is one. The chain employs TRBV29-1 and TRBJ1-5; 9 bases align to TRBD1. This CDR3 has 15 residues. Trimming removed 4 bases from V and 4 bases from J; junction bases left unmatched: 8. The germline V gene has CDR1 SQVTM and CDR2 ANQGSEA. The CDR3 is CSVAGDRETNQPQHF. The CDR3 bases are TGCAGCGTTGCCGGGGACAGGGAAACGAATCAGCCCCAGCATTTT.

J is TRBJ1-6 and V is TRBV9, with 8 bases identical to TRBD1. J lost 8 bases, V lost 4 bases, and 8 bases had no gene match. The CDR3 contains 15 residues. Germline V CDR1 and CDR2: SGDLS, YYNGEE. CDR3 region: CASSSSGQGDSPLHF. The CDR3 DNA sequence: TGTGCCAGCAGCAGTTCAGGACAGGGCGATTCACCCCTCCACTTT.

The rearrangement joins TRBV18 to TRBJ2-7, with 8 nucleotides matching TRBD2. The CDR3 loop spans 15 amino acids. V shed 1 base and J 0 bases; nucleotides not matched to a gene: 2. Looked up from germline, CDR1 is KGHSH and CDR2 is LQKENI. CDR3 bases: TGTGCCAGCTCACCACGGGGACTAGTCTCCTACGAGCAGTACTTC. As protein: CASSPRGLVSYEQYF.

Worth noting for this clone: This sample includes further DNA sequences coding for the same CDR3. This chain joins TRBV5-1 and TRBJ2-1; TRBD2 matches at 8 bases. From germline, CDR1 is SGHRS and CDR2 YFSETQ. With V trimmed by 0 bases and J by 0 bases, 2 bases remained unmatched. The CDR3 loop spans 16 amino acids. The CDR3 here is CASSLGAGGSYNEQFF. CDR3 coding DNA: TGCGCCAGCAGCTTGGGGGCGGGAGGCTCCTACAATGAGCAGTTCTTC.

The chain links TRBV25-1 to TRBJ1-3, with 10 positions matching TRBD1. V was clipped by 6 bases and J by 5 bases; unmatched bases: 10. Per germline, CDR1 MGHDK and CDR2 SYGVNS. The CDR3 has 16 residues. The CDR3 sequence is CASSATDRGHRNTIYF. In nucleotides, the CDR3 is TGTGCCAGCAGCGCGACCGACAGGGGGCACCGAAACACCATATATTTT.

The V gene is TRBV12-3 or TRBV12-4, the J gene TRBJ1-2; 7 bases match TRBD1. CDR3 length equals 13 residues. V was pared by 6 bases and J by 4 bases, with 5 bases of the junction left unmatched. CDR3 coding DNA: TGTGCCAGCAGGCCCGGGACAGCCTATGGCTACACCTTC. It encodes CASRPGTAYGYTF.

In this sample, this clone turned up once. The chain links TRBV19 to TRBJ2-7, with 8 bases matching TRBD2. Trimming at V came to 1 base and at J to 3 bases, leaving 2 bases not matched to a gene. Germline lookup yields CDR1 LNHDA and CDR2 SQIVND (reference sequence). The CDR3 extends over 14 amino acids. The CDR3, as DNA: TGTGCCAGTAGTATAGTCCGGGGGGGCTACGAGCAGTACTTC. Protein product: CASSIVRGGYEQYF.

J is TRBJ2-7 and V is TRBV9; TRBD2 matches 10 bases. CDR1 is SGDLS, CDR2 YYNGEE, per germline. With V trimmed by 4 bases and J by 4 bases, 5 bases remained unmatched. The CDR3 is 14 amino acids. The CDR3 bases are TGTGCCAGCAGCACGGGACTAGCGTCATACGAGCAGTACTTC. It translates to CASSTGLASYEQYF.

The genes are TRBV3-1 (or the pseudogene TRBV3-2) and TRBJ2-3; 9 bases are shared with TRBD2. The germline gives CDR1 LGHDT, CDR2 YNNKEL (reference sequence). The CDR3 extends over 14 amino acids. The junction had 5 bases not matched to a gene; V was cut back by 4 bases and J by 6 bases. CDR3 sequence reads: CASSLRLAVDTQYF. CDR3 DNA: TGTGCCAGCAGCCTTAGACTAGCGGTGGATACGCAGTATTTT.